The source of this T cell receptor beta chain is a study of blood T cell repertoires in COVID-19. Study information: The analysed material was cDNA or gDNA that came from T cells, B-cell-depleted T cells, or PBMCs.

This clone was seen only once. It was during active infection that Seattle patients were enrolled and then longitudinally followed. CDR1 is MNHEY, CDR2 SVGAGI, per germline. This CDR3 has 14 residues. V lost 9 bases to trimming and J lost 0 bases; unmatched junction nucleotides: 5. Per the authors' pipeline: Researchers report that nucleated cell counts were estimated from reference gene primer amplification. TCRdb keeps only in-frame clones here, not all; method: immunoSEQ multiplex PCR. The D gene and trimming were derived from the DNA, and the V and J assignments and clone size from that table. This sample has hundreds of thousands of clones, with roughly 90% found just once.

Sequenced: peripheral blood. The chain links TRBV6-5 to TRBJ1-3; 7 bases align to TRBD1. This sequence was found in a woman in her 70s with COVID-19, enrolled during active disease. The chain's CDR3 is CASTWDSSGNTIYF. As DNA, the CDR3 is TGTGCCAGTACCTGGGACAGCTCTGGAAACACCATATATTTT.